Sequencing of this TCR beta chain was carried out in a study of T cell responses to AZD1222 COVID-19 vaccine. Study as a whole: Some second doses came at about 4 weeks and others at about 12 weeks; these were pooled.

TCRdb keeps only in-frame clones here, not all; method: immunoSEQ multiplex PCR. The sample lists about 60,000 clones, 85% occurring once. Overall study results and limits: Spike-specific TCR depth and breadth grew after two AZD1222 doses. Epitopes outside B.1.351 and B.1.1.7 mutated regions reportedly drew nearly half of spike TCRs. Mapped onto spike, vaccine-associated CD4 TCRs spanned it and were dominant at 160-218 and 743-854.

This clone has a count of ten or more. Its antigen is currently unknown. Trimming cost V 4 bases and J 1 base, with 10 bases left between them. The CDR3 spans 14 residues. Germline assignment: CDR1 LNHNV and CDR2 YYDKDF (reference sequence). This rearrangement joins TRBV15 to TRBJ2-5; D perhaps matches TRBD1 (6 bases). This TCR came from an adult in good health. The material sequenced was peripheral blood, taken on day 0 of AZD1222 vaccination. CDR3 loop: CATSIGQTQETQYF. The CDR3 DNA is TGTGCCACCAGCATCGGACAGACCCAAGAGACCCAGTACTTC.